Listed below are T cell receptor beta chains from one sample, sequenced in a study of blood T cells in healthy people across ages. TCRdb reprocessed the 5' RACE reads with MiXCR, giving one entry per CDR3 protein. This table has almost 800,000 distinct CDR3 sequences, nearly 60% appearing once. Sequenced input: blood. These receptors were obtained from a man younger than 45 in good health. Each CDR3 is given with its conserved first and last residue. The order of the fields is V gene, clone size, J gene, D gene, CDR3 protein, CDR3 DNA. D genes are given only for firm matches. Size values are once, few and many counts, or a class for expanded clones, and some rows have none.

V gene: TRBV28
clone size: .
J gene: TRBJ2-7
D gene: .
CDR3 protein: CASSERNEQYF
CDR3 DNA: TGTGCCAGCAGTGAGCGGAACGAGCAGTACTTC

V gene: TRBV20-1
clone size: .
J gene: TRBJ2-2
D gene: TRBD2
CDR3 protein: CSARDLGAGGPGELFF
CDR3 DNA: TGCAGTGCTAGAGATCTTGGAGCGGGGGGGCCCGGGGAGCTGTTTTTT

V gene: TRBV29-1
clone size: .
J gene: TRBJ2-4
D gene: TRBD1
CDR3 protein: CSVENPQGDLNIQYF
CDR3 DNA: TGCAGCGTTGAAAACCCCCAGGGGGATCTAAACATTCAGTACTTC

V gene: TRBV28
clone size: .
J gene: TRBJ2-2
D gene: .
CDR3 protein: CASSRWGGELFF
CDR3 DNA: TGTGCCAGCTCTCGATGGGGGGGGGAGCTGTTTTTT

V gene: TRBV20-1
clone size: .
J gene: TRBJ2-7
D gene: .
CDR3 protein: CSALVTGRPEQYF
CDR3 DNA: TGCAGTGCGTTGGTGACAGGTCGCCCCGAGCAGTACTTC

V gene: TRBV7-2
clone size: .
J gene: TRBJ2-7
D gene: TRBD2
CDR3 protein: CASSLGSGGTEQYF
CDR3 DNA: TGTGCCAGCAGCTTAGGAAGCGGGGGAACCGAGCAGTACTTC

V gene: TRBV30
clone size: .
J gene: TRBJ2-1
D gene: .
CDR3 protein: CAWSQGTTLYNEQFF
CDR3 DNA: TGTGCCTGGAGTCAGGGGACCACCTTATACAATGAGCAGTTCTTC

V gene: TRBV20-1
clone size: .
J gene: TRBJ1-1
D gene: TRBD1
CDR3 protein: CSARGGQGASEAFF
CDR3 DNA: TGCAGTGCTAGAGGAGGACAGGGGGCATCTGAAGCTTTCTTT

V gene: TRBV7-9
clone size: .
J gene: TRBJ1-1
D gene: .
CDR3 protein: CASSLRTVLLAEAFF
CDR3 DNA: TGTGCCAGCAGCCTGAGGACAGTCCTTTTGGCTGAAGCTTTCTTT

V gene: TRBV2
clone size: .
J gene: TRBJ1-6
D gene: .
CDR3 protein: CASSDSQPARSPLHF
CDR3 DNA: TGTGCCAGCAGTGACTCCCAGCCGGCGCGGTCACCCCTCCACTTT

V gene: TRBV29-1
clone size: few
J gene: TRBJ2-5
D gene: TRBD2
CDR3 protein: CSVVGLAGGTQYF
CDR3 DNA: TGCAGCGTTGTAGGCCTAGCGGGTGGGACCCAGTACTTC

V gene: TRBV5-4
clone size: .
J gene: TRBJ2-1
D gene: TRBD2
CDR3 protein: CASSLGGGRAEEQFF
CDR3 DNA: TGTGCCAGCAGCTTGGGCGGCGGGAGGGCAGAAGAGCAGTTCTTC

V gene: TRBV12-3/TRBV12-4
clone size: few
J gene: TRBJ2-7
D gene: .
CDR3 protein: CASSFSRGSYEQYF
CDR3 DNA: TGTGCCAGCAGTTTCTCCAGGGGATCCTACGAGCAGTACTTC

V gene: TRBV12-3/TRBV12-4
clone size: .
J gene: TRBJ2-1
D gene: TRBD2
CDR3 protein: CASSFSAAGGSTYNEQFF
CDR3 DNA: TGTGCCAGCAGTTTTTCGGCTGCGGGGGGGTCCACGTACAATGAGCAGTTCTTC

V gene: TRBV6-4
clone size: .
J gene: TRBJ2-1
D gene: .
CDR3 protein: CASSLYPPGHTYNEQFF
CDR3 DNA: TGTGCCAGCAGTTTGTATCCTCCAGGGCACACGTACAATGAGCAGTTCTTC

V gene: TRBV7-9
clone size: .
J gene: TRBJ2-5
D gene: .
CDR3 protein: CASSPTYWRERAQETQYF
CDR3 DNA: TGTGCCAGCAGCCCAACGTATTGGCGCGAGCGGGCTCAAGAGACCCAGTACTTC

V gene: TRBV7-2
clone size: .
J gene: TRBJ2-5
D gene: TRBD1
CDR3 protein: CASSLSGQILQETQYF
CDR3 DNA: TGTGCCAGCAGCTTATCGGGACAGATCTTACAAGAGACCCAGTACTTC

V gene: TRBV2
clone size: .
J gene: TRBJ1-6
D gene: TRBD1
CDR3 protein: CASSSRDSSNSPLHF
CDR3 DNA: TGTGCCAGCAGTAGCCGGGACAGTTCTAATTCACCCCTCCACTTT

V gene: TRBV6-2/TRBV6-3
clone size: few
J gene: TRBJ2-7
D gene: .
CDR3 protein: CASRPPGNYEQYF
CDR3 DNA: TGTGCCTCCAGGCCGCCGGGCAACTACGAGCAGTACTTC

V gene: TRBV4-1
clone size: .
J gene: TRBJ2-1
D gene: .
CDR3 protein: CASRSAGTYNEQFF
CDR3 DNA: TGCGCCAGCAGGTCCGCGGGAACCTACAATGAGCAGTTCTTC

V gene: TRBV4-1
clone size: .
J gene: TRBJ1-5
D gene: .
CDR3 protein: CASSQERADNQPQHF
CDR3 DNA: TGCGCCAGCAGCCAAGAAAGGGCCGACAATCAGCCCCAGCATTTT

V gene: TRBV6-6
clone size: .
J gene: TRBJ2-7
D gene: TRBD2
CDR3 protein: CASSGAGVPAGYEQYF
CDR3 DNA: TGTGCCAGCAGCGGGGCGGGGGTACCCGCTGGCTACGAGCAGTACTTC